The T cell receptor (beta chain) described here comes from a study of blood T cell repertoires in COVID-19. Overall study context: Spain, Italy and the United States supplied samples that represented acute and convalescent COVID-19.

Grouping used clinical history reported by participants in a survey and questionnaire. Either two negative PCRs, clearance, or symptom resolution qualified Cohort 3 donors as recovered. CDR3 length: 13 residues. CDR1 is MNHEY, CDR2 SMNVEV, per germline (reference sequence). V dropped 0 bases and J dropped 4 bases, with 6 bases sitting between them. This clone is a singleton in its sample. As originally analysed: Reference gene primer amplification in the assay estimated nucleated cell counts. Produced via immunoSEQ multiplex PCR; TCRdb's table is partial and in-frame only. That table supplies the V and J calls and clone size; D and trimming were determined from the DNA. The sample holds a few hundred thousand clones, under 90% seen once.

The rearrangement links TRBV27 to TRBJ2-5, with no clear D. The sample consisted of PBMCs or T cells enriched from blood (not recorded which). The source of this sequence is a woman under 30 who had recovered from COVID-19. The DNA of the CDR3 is TGTGCCAGCAGTTTATCGGTCGGAGAGACCCAGTACTTC. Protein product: CASSLSVGETQYF.